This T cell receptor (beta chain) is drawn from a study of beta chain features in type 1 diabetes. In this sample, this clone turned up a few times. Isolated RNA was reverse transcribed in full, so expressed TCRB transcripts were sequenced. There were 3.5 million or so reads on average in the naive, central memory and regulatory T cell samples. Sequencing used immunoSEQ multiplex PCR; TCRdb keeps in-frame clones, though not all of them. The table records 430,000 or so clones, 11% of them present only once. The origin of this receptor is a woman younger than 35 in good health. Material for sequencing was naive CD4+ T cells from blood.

The CDR3 here is CAISGYSASTDTQYF. CDR3 nucleotide sequence: TGTGCCATCAGTGGGTATAGTGCAAGCACAGATACGCAGTATTTT. This chain links TRBV10-3 with TRBJ2-3; no firm D call. Germline V gene data show CDR1 as ENHRY and CDR2 as SYGVKD. CDR3 length: 15 amino acids. V lost 4 bases, J lost 0 bases, and 11 bases lay in between.